This T cell receptor (beta chain) was captured in a study of OX40 agonist ivuxolimab in advanced cancers. Study in general: Every 2 weeks, patients got intravenous ivuxolimab at one of six dose levels (0.01-10 mg/kg). Study observations and caveats: In CD8+ T cells, expanded clones were on average more numerous than in CD4+.

V lost 7 bases and J 8 bases, leaving 15 bases between the germline ends. The CDR3 runs to 12 residues. Looked up from germline, CDR1 is SGHRS and CDR2 is YFSETQ. This clone appeared a few times. Its antigen is as yet unknown. Assay used: immunoSEQ multiplex PCR; TCRdb lists only in-frame clones, some missing. The sample holds over 55,000 clones, roughly nine tenths seen once. The source material was CD4+ or CD8+ T cells sorted from blood, sampled in a trial of the OX40 agonist ivuxolimab. The chain is built from TRBV5-1 and TRBJ1-1, with D possibly matching TRBD1 (6 bases). This sequence originates from an adult with an advanced solid tumor such as melanoma, head and neck, liver or kidney cancer. CDR3 protein: CASSWGGGEAFF. DNA for the CDR3: TGCGCCAGCTCGTGGGGGGGCGGAGAAGCTTTCTTT.